A single sample gave rise to the 2 T cell receptor beta chains below, sequenced in a study of CD8+ T cells in alopecia areata. Investigators isolated RNA and reverse transcribed it into cDNA to act as the sequencing template. Measured with immunoSEQ multiplex PCR; TCRdb has only the in-frame clones, and not every one. The sample lists roughly 120,000 clones, about 50% seen once, with 0.46% in the top ten. Stated treatment: oral pan-JAK inhibitor, 5-10 mg twice daily. The sequencing used CD4+ T cells sorted from blood, collected at week 4, from a patient treated with tofacitinib. The origin of the receptors is a human donor with alopecia areata.

The chain employs TRBV5-1 and TRBJ2-7, with TRBD2 as a possible D gene (5 bases). V shed 0 bases and J shed 2 bases, with 15 bases lying between them. In germline, CDR1 is SGHRS, CDR2 YFSETQ. CDR3 size: 16 residues. CDR3 residues: CASSLGISGATYEQYF. CDR3 nucleotide sequence: TGCGCCAGCAGCTTGGGTATAAGCGGAGCTACCTACGAGCAGTACTTC.

A few counts support this clone. The chain employs TRBV11-2 and TRBJ2-7; TRBD2 aligns across 7 bases. V was pared by 5 bases and J by 9 bases, with 7 bases of the junction left unmatched. The CDR3 length is 12 residues. Germline lookup yields CDR1 SGHAT and CDR2 FQNNGV. CDR3 nucleotide sequence: TGTGCCAGCAGCCCTACGGGGAGGGGGCAGTACTTC. Translating gives CASSPTGRGQYF.